This TCR beta chain was identified during a study of cytomegalovirus exposure and HLA in healthy donors. Overall study context: In an early release, HLA-typed donors contributed some 88 million unique TCR sequences.

This clone was observed a handful of times. Its antigen remains unidentified. This PCR relied on a set of 60 Vbeta primers and 13 Jbeta primers. Here immunoSEQ multiplex PCR was the method, and the copy in TCRdb shows in-frame clones only, minus some. Found here are under 200,000 clones, roughly 72% of them singletons; the top ten hold 1.5% to 2%. Study-level findings and limits: A missense DCLRE1C variant was associated with V- and J-gene trimming of TCR beta chains in a later analysis, and an independent cohort replicated the association.

The sequence derives from a man aged 25 to 45 in good health and CMV-seronegative. Sequencing was done on a sample of PBMCs.

Written as DNA, the CDR3 is TGTGCCAGCAGGGGACAGAGCTACGAGCAGTACTTC. The encoded protein is CASRGQSYEQYF. This sequence joins TRBV6-5 and TRBJ2-7; 7 bases agree with TRBD1. CDR1 MNHEY and CDR2 SVGAGI come from the germline V gene. The CDR3 has 12 amino acids. With V trimmed by 6 bases and J by 3 bases, 2 bases remained unmatched.